This T cell receptor (beta chain) appears in the sequencing data of a study of technical replicates of blood from a few donors. V lost 3 bases and J lost 1, with 6 bases in between. The CDR3 has 13 amino acids. Per the germline V gene, CDR1 is SGHTA and CDR2 is FQGNSA. The data were produced by immunoSEQ multiplex PCR, yet TCRdb's version contains in-frame clones alone and is incomplete. The sample lists some 80,000 clones, approximately 96% seen once, with less than 0.2% in the top ten. This TCR was sampled from a human donor in good health. The sample comprised T cells isolated from PBMCs. The chain carries TRBV7-2 and TRBJ1-1, with D unresolved. CDR3 loop: CASSFQWNTEAFF. The CDR3 region has the DNA TGTGCCAGCAGCTTTCAATGGAACACTGAAGCTTTCTTT. The whole variable domain, remainder taken from reference TRBV7-2 and TRBJ1-1, is GAGVSQSPSNKVTEKGKDVELRCDPISGHTALYWYRQSLGQGLEFLIYFQGNSAPDKSGLPSDRFSAERTGGSVSTLTIQRTQQEDSAVYLCASSFQWNTEAFFGQGTRLTVV.